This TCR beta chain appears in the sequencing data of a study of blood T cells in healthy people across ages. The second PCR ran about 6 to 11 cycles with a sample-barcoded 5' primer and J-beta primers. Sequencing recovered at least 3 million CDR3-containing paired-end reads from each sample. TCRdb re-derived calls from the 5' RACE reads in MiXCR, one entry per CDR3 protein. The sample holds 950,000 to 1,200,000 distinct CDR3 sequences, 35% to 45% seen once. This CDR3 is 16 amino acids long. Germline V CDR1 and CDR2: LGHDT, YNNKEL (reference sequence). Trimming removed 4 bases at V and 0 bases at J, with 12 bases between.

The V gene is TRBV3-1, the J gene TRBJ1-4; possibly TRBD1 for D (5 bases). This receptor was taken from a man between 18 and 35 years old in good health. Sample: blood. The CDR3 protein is CASSRKWGATNEKLFF. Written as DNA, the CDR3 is TGTGCCAGCAGCCGGAAGTGGGGGGCAACTAATGAAAAACTGTTTTTT.